The rows below give T cell receptor beta chains drawn from one sample of a study of cytomegalovirus exposure and HLA in healthy donors. Generated by immunoSEQ multiplex PCR, the TCRdb table keeps only in-frame clones and is missing some. The data hold about 140,000 clones, with under 90% observed a single time. The specimen was PBMCs. These receptors all stem from a man aged 35 to 55 in good health and CMV-seronegative. Each CDR3 is given with its conserved first and last residue. The D gene is left open where the match is weak. Some rows mark clone size as missing; the rest say once, few, many or name a class of expanded clone.

V	size	J	D	DNA	CDR3
TRBV6-1	.	TRBJ1-5	.	TGTGCCAGCAGTGGAGGCTATAGCAATCAGCCCCAGCATTTT	CASSGGYSNQPQHF
TRBV7-9	.	TRBJ2-7	TRBD1	TGTGCCAGCAGCTCGAGACAGGGTAACTCCTACGAGCAGTACTTC	CASSSRQGNSYEQYF
TRBV30	.	TRBJ2-1	.	TGTGCCTGGCGGAAAAGGGGGTCGGGTGAGCAGTTCTTC	CAWRKRGSGEQFF
TRBV27	.	TRBJ1-1	.	TGTGCCAGCACCGCCGGACAGATGAACACTGAAGCTTTCTTT	CASTAGQMNTEAFF
TRBV2	.	TRBJ1-2	.	TGTGCCAGCAGGGAAAGACAGGTTCCTAACTATGGCTACACCTTC	CASRERQVPNYGYTF
TRBV18	.	TRBJ2-7	.	TGTGCCAGCTCACCTTCAGGGTCCTACGAGCAGTACTTC	CASSPSGSYEQYF
TRBV30	.	TRBJ1-4	.	TGTGCCTGGACAGGACAGCACGAAAAACTGTTTTTT	CAWTGQHEKLFF
TRBV5-4	.	TRBJ2-5	TRBD1	TGTGCCAGCAAAGCCGAGGGGGCGGAGGAGACCCAGTACTTC	CASKAEGAEETQYF
TRBV5-1	.	TRBJ2-2	.	TGCGCCAGCGAGGGGGGGGCCCCCACCGGGGAGCTGTTTTTT	CASEGGAPTGELFF
TRBV2	.	TRBJ2-1	.	TGTGCCAGCAGTGGGGCCGCGCGAGACAATGAGCAGTTCTTC	CASSGAARDNEQFF
TRBV14	once	TRBJ1-1	.	TGTGCCAGCAGCCAAGCGACTCTAGAAGCTTTCTTT	CASSQATLEAFF
TRBV4-1	few	TRBJ2-1	.	TGCGCCAGCAGCTTTAGCCCGAAGGGAGATGAGCAGTTCTTC	CASSFSPKGDEQFF
TRBV9	once	TRBJ1-4	.	TGTGCCAGCAGCGTAGGGTCGGCAGGATTTCGCGAAAAACTGTTTTTT	CASSVGSAGFREKLFF
TRBV6-5	.	TRBJ2-3	TRBD2	TGTGCCAGCAGTTTGAGACTAGCTCGGGATACGCAGTATTTT	CASSLRLARDTQYF
TRBV6-1	few	TRBJ2-1	TRBD2	TGTGCCAGCAGTGAATTGGCTAGCGGGAGCTCCTACAATGAGCAGTTCTTC	CASSELASGSSYNEQFF
TRBV5-6	few	TRBJ1-3	TRBD1	TGTGCCAGCAGCAAGGACAGGGGAAGTGGAAACACCATATATTTT	CASSKDRGSGNTIYF
TRBV4-3	.	TRBJ1-6	.	TGCGCCAGCAGCCAAGATAGCCGGTATAATTCACCCCTCCACTTT	CASSQDSRYNSPLHF
TRBV29-1	.	TRBJ2-5	.	TGCAGCGTTGTTCAGGGAATGGAGACCCAGTACTTC	CSVVQGMETQYF
TRBV7-6	.	TRBJ2-1	.	TGTGCCAGCAGCTCGACGCGGGGCGAGCAGTTCTTC	CASSSTRGEQFF
TRBV6-1	.	TRBJ2-1	.	TGTGCCGGCCGAGACTGGGCGGGCCGTGAGCAGTTCTTC	CAGRDWAGREQFF
TRBV5-6	.	TRBJ2-1	TRBD1	TGTGCCAGCAGCCAAACGACAGGGGCTCCTTGGAATGAGCAGTTCTTC	CASSQTTGAPWNEQFF
TRBV19	.	TRBJ2-1	TRBD1	TGTGCCAGTAGCCCAGCTACAGGGGGCTCCTACAATGAGCAGTTCTTC	CASSPATGGSYNEQFF
TRBV10-2	once	TRBJ1-2	.	TGCGCCAGCAGTGAAGGCCCAACTATCTATGGCTACACCTTC	CASSEGPTIYGYTF
TRBV29-1	.	TRBJ2-7	.	TGCAGCGTTGGTATCGGGAACGAGCAGTACTTC	CSVGIGNEQYF
TRBV11-3	few	TRBJ2-7	TRBD1	TGTGCCAGCAGCCACAGGGGGTCCTACGAGCAGTACTTC	CASSHRGSYEQYF
TRBV10-1	.	TRBJ2-1	TRBD2	TGCGCCAGCAGTGGAGCGGGGGGGACGAATGAGCAGTTCTTC	CASSGAGGTNEQFF
TRBV6-5	.	TRBJ1-1	.	TGTGCCAGCAGCCCTCTTGGGGGCAAGAACACTGAAGCTTTCTTT	CASSPLGGKNTEAFF
TRBV6-6	.	TRBJ1-3	.	TGTGCCAGCAGTCTGAGGGCGGACTCTGGAAACACCATATATTTT	CASSLRADSGNTIYF
TRBV2	once	TRBJ2-7	.	TGTGCCAGCAGTCGGACTGGTGCCGATGAGTACTTC	CASSRTGADEYF
TRBV27	.	TRBJ2-2	.	TGTGCCAGCAGTTTGCCGGGAGCTTGGGAGCTGTTTTTT	CASSLPGAWELFF
TRBV6-5	few	TRBJ1-6	.	TGTGCCAGCAGTTCCCTCGGCGGAACAGGAAGATCACCCCTCCACTTT	CASSSLGGTGRSPLHF
TRBV6-6	few	TRBJ2-5	.	TGTGCCAGCACCCCCGGCCAAGAGACCCAGTACTTC	CASTPGQETQYF
TRBV4-1	.	TRBJ2-3	.	TGCGCCAGCAGCCAAGCGTCGGCGGGGTATGGCGATACGCAGTATTTT	CASSQASAGYGDTQYF
TRBV7-3	.	TRBJ2-2	.	TGTGCCAGCAGCTTCATAAGGACACTAAACACCGGGGAGCTGTTTTTT	CASSFIRTLNTGELFF
TRBV5-4	.	TRBJ2-1	TRBD2	TGTGCCAGCAGCCTAGCGGGGGTAGTCAATGAGCAGTTCTTC	CASSLAGVVNEQFF
TRBV10-2	.	TRBJ1-5	TRBD1	TGCGCCACCAGGTTGGGGACAGGGGCTCAGCCCCAGCATTTT	CATRLGTGAQPQHF
TRBV27	.	TRBJ1-2	TRBD1	TGTGCCAGCAGTGTCGGGACAGGGAGCTATGGCTACACCTTC	CASSVGTGSYGYTF
TRBV7-9	.	TRBJ2-5	TRBD1	TGTGCCAGCAGCCTACCGGGACAGGCCCAAGAGACCCAGTACTTC	CASSLPGQAQETQYF
TRBV5-6	few	TRBJ1-3	TRBD1	TGTGCCAGCAGCCCTTCGACAGGGCGGGACACCATATATTTT	CASSPSTGRDTIYF
TRBV6-1	.	TRBJ1-5	TRBD1	TGTGCCAGCAGGGGACAGGCTTATAATCAGCCCCAGCATTTT	CASRGQAYNQPQHF
TRBV27	.	TRBJ1-5	.	TGTGCCAGCAGTTTAGTTGGCAGTTATCAGCCCCAGCATTTT	CASSLVGSYQPQHF